The present T cell receptor beta chain was sequenced within a study of blood T cell repertoires in COVID-19. Authors' processing steps: Counts of nucleated cells, estimated from reference gene primer amplification, were obtained. Profiling relied on immunoSEQ multiplex PCR, and the TCRdb table lists in-frame clones only, not all of them. V and J calls and clone size are as listed in that table; D and trimming were resolved from the DNA. Of roughly 60,000 clones detected, roughly 92% appear once; the ten largest clones hold approximately 5%. In germline, CDR1 is DFQATT, CDR2 SNEGSKA (reference sequence). The CDR3 has 10 amino acids. V lost 7 bases and J 3 bases, leaving 7 bases between the germline ends.

Material for sequencing was peripheral blood. This TCR was sampled from a human donor in a cohort sampled during active COVID-19. V usage is TRBV20-1 and J usage is TRBJ2-7; D might be TRBD2 (5 bases). The CDR3 bases are TGCAGTGTTCGGGGCTACGAGCAGTACTTC. This sequence encodes CSVRGYEQYF.